These T cell receptor beta chains were read from a single sample in a study of beta chain features in type 1 diabetes. Profiled with immunoSEQ multiplex PCR; TCRdb holds only in-frame clones, not every one. This table has 900,000 or so clones, roughly 16% appearing once. Specimen: naive CD4+ T cells from blood. The receptors come from a woman aged 18-29 years in good health. CDR3s include the opening cysteine and the closing phenylalanine or tryptophan. The order of the fields is clone size, J gene, V gene, D gene, CDR3 DNA, CDR3 protein. D genes are given only for firm matches. Not all rows give a size; the values are once, few, many and, for expanded clones, a class.

clone_size: -
j_call: TRBJ2-5
v_call: TRBV11-1
d_call: -
cdr3_nt: TGTGCCAGCAGCTCCCCCGGGCCCGAGACCCAGTACTTC
cdr3_aa: CASSSPGPETQYF

clone_size: few
j_call: TRBJ2-7
v_call: TRBV5-1
d_call: -
cdr3_nt: TGCGCCAGCAGCTTTGGGTACGAGCAGTACTTC
cdr3_aa: CASSFGYEQYF

clone_size: -
j_call: TRBJ2-2
v_call: TRBV5-1
d_call: TRBD2
cdr3_nt: TGCGCCAGCAGCTCTAGCGGGAGCGGCGGGGAGCTGTTTTTT
cdr3_aa: CASSSSGSGGELFF

clone_size: -
j_call: TRBJ2-7
v_call: TRBV7-3
d_call: -
cdr3_nt: TGTGCCAGCAGCTTAACTGGAGGGAACGAGCAGTACTTC
cdr3_aa: CASSLTGGNEQYF

clone_size: few
j_call: TRBJ2-6
v_call: TRBV6-6
d_call: -
cdr3_nt: TGTGCCAGCAGGACAGCTGGGGCCAACGTCCTGACTTTC
cdr3_aa: CASRTAGANVLTF

clone_size: few
j_call: TRBJ1-5
v_call: TRBV6-5
d_call: TRBD1
cdr3_nt: TGTGCCAGCAGCCGGGACAGGTCCAATCAGCCCCAGCATTTT
cdr3_aa: CASSRDRSNQPQHF

clone_size: -
j_call: TRBJ1-2
v_call: TRBV4-1
d_call: -
cdr3_nt: TGCGCCAGCAGCCTCGATCGCTATGGGACCTATGGCTACACCTTC
cdr3_aa: CASSLDRYGTYGYTF

clone_size: few
j_call: TRBJ2-7
v_call: TRBV5-1
d_call: TRBD2
cdr3_nt: TGCGCCAGCAGCGCGACTAGCGCCTACTCCTACGAGCAGTACTTC
cdr3_aa: CASSATSAYSYEQYF

clone_size: -
j_call: TRBJ2-7
v_call: TRBV28
d_call: -
cdr3_nt: TGTGCCAGCAACGCAGGAATCTACGAGCAGTACTTC
cdr3_aa: CASNAGIYEQYF

clone_size: -
j_call: TRBJ2-7
v_call: TRBV7-8
d_call: -
cdr3_nt: TGTGCCAGCAGCTTAGAAGTAGGTGGGTCCTACGAGCAGTACTTC
cdr3_aa: CASSLEVGGSYEQYF

clone_size: few
j_call: TRBJ2-1
v_call: TRBV7-9
d_call: TRBD2
cdr3_nt: TGTGCCAGCAGCCAGACTAGCGGGGGCCACAATGAGCAGTTCTTC
cdr3_aa: CASSQTSGGHNEQFF

clone_size: -
j_call: TRBJ2-5
v_call: TRBV2
d_call: TRBD2
cdr3_nt: TGTGCCAGCAGCGGGGGGGTCCGGGGAGAGACCCAGTACTTC
cdr3_aa: CASSGGVRGETQYF

clone_size: few
j_call: TRBJ2-3
v_call: TRBV7-2
d_call: TRBD2
cdr3_nt: TGTGCCAGCAGCCGTCTAGCGGGCCATAGCACAGATACGCAGTATTTT
cdr3_aa: CASSRLAGHSTDTQYF

clone_size: few
j_call: TRBJ2-7
v_call: TRBV28
d_call: TRBD1
cdr3_nt: TGTGCCAGCACAGACAGGGGAAAGCGAGAGCAGTACTTC
cdr3_aa: CASTDRGKREQYF

clone_size: -
j_call: TRBJ1-1
v_call: TRBV18
d_call: -
cdr3_nt: TGTGCCAGCTCGCGTGGGGATAGAGCTTTCTTT
cdr3_aa: CASSRGDRAFF

clone_size: few
j_call: TRBJ2-7
v_call: TRBV10-3
d_call: TRBD2
cdr3_nt: TGTGCCATCAGGAATACGGGAGGGCCGGGGGAGCAGTACTTC
cdr3_aa: CAIRNTGGPGEQYF

clone_size: -
j_call: TRBJ2-1
v_call: TRBV27
d_call: -
cdr3_nt: TGTGCCAGCAGTTTCCGGACTGGAAGGGATGAGCAGTTCTTC
cdr3_aa: CASSFRTGRDEQFF

clone_size: few
j_call: TRBJ2-7
v_call: TRBV4-3
d_call: TRBD2
cdr3_nt: TGCGCCAGCAGCCAAGATCGGGGGGGAGGACCCGGCCCGTACTTC
cdr3_aa: CASSQDRGGGPGPYF

clone_size: few
j_call: TRBJ2-5
v_call: TRBV15
d_call: -
cdr3_nt: TGTGCCACCAGCAGAGATTTTAACAGGGTGGGGGAGACCCAGTACTTC
cdr3_aa: CATSRDFNRVGETQYF

clone_size: few
j_call: TRBJ1-1
v_call: TRBV25-1
d_call: -
cdr3_nt: TGTGCCAGCAGTGAATTTGGGGCCCTGAACACTGAAGCTTTCTTT
cdr3_aa: CASSEFGALNTEAFF

clone_size: -
j_call: TRBJ2-7
v_call: TRBV27
d_call: -
cdr3_nt: TGTGCCAGCTCCGTCTCTCGGGCCTCCTACGAGCAGTACTTC
cdr3_aa: CASSVSRASYEQYF

clone_size: -
j_call: TRBJ2-1
v_call: TRBV29-1
d_call: -
cdr3_nt: TGCAGCCCCTTCCTACGGGAGTCTAATGAGCAGTTCTTC
cdr3_aa: CSPFLRESNEQFF

clone_size: -
j_call: TRBJ2-3
v_call: TRBV11-2
d_call: TRBD2
cdr3_nt: TGCGCCAGCAGCCCATGGTCTAGCGGGACCACAGATACGCAGTATTTT
cdr3_aa: CASSPWSSGTTDTQYF

clone_size: few
j_call: TRBJ1-1
v_call: TRBV6-1
d_call: -
cdr3_nt: TGTGCCAGCAGTAACCGCGACAGGAACACTGAAGCTTTCTTT
cdr3_aa: CASSNRDRNTEAFF

clone_size: -
j_call: TRBJ1-5
v_call: TRBV6-5
d_call: -
cdr3_nt: TGTGCCAGCAGGAATACAGGGTCTGGTCAGCCCCAGCATTTT
cdr3_aa: CASRNTGSGQPQHF

clone_size: few
j_call: TRBJ2-5
v_call: TRBV7-6
d_call: -
cdr3_nt: TGTGCCAGCAGCACCCGACAGGGAGGCGAGACCCAGTACTTC
cdr3_aa: CASSTRQGGETQYF

clone_size: -
j_call: TRBJ2-7
v_call: TRBV6-6
d_call: -
cdr3_nt: TGTGCCAGCAGTTACTCGTGGGGTGGCACCTACGAGCAGTACTTC
cdr3_aa: CASSYSWGGTYEQYF

clone_size: -
j_call: TRBJ2-1
v_call: TRBV18
d_call: TRBD2
cdr3_nt: TGTGCCAGCTCACCCCGGACTAGGGTCAGGGATGAGCAGTTCTTC
cdr3_aa: CASSPRTRVRDEQFF

clone_size: -
j_call: TRBJ2-3
v_call: TRBV23-1
d_call: -
cdr3_nt: TGCGCCAGCAGACGGGACAACAAACTTAGCACAGATACGCAGTATTTT
cdr3_aa: CASRRDNKLSTDTQYF

clone_size: -
j_call: TRBJ2-3
v_call: TRBV5-1
d_call: -
cdr3_nt: TGCGCCAGCAGCTTCGATGGGACTTTCACTGGAGATACGCAGTATTTT
cdr3_aa: CASSFDGTFTGDTQYF

clone_size: -
j_call: TRBJ1-3
v_call: TRBV25-1
d_call: -
cdr3_nt: TGTGCCAGCAGCGCTTTGAGCTCTGGAAACACCATATATTTT
cdr3_aa: CASSALSSGNTIYF

clone_size: few
j_call: TRBJ2-1
v_call: TRBV28
d_call: -
cdr3_nt: TGTGCCAGCAGTTCAGTCCTCTACAATGAGCAGTTCTTC
cdr3_aa: CASSSVLYNEQFF

clone_size: -
j_call: TRBJ2-1
v_call: TRBV9
d_call: -
cdr3_nt: TGTGCCAGCAGCGGAACTAACAGGGGGGGAATTTACAATGAGCAGTTCTTC
cdr3_aa: CASSGTNRGGIYNEQFF

clone_size: -
j_call: TRBJ2-2
v_call: TRBV18
d_call: -
cdr3_nt: TGTGCCAGCTCAACCAATACAGTCGGGGAGCTGTTTTTT
cdr3_aa: CASSTNTVGELFF

clone_size: few
j_call: TRBJ2-3
v_call: TRBV11-1
d_call: -
cdr3_nt: TGTGCCAGCAGCCGGGACCATTCGAGCACAGATACGCAGTATTTT
cdr3_aa: CASSRDHSSTDTQYF

clone_size: few
j_call: TRBJ1-5
v_call: TRBV27
d_call: -
cdr3_nt: TGTGCCAGCAGTCCCGGGACTTCGCTTCAGCCCCAGCATTTT
cdr3_aa: CASSPGTSLQPQHF

clone_size: -
j_call: TRBJ2-1
v_call: TRBV20-1
d_call: TRBD2
cdr3_nt: TGCAGTGGCGCGGGAGGGAATGAGCAGTTCTTC
cdr3_aa: CSGAGGNEQFF

clone_size: -
j_call: TRBJ2-7
v_call: TRBV7-2
d_call: -
cdr3_nt: TGTGCCAGCAGCTTCCCCCCCCAGGGCTACGAGCAGTACTTC
cdr3_aa: CASSFPPQGYEQYF

clone_size: -
j_call: TRBJ2-5
v_call: TRBV6-6
d_call: -
cdr3_nt: TGTGCCAGCAGTTACTCGTTCCCGGAGGCCGGGGAGACCCAGTACTTC
cdr3_aa: CASSYSFPEAGETQYF

clone_size: -
j_call: TRBJ1-4
v_call: TRBV10-3
d_call: TRBD1
cdr3_nt: TGTGCCATCAGTCAACAGGGGGAGGGTGGTGAAAAACTGTTTTTT
cdr3_aa: CAISQQGEGGEKLFF

clone_size: few
j_call: TRBJ2-1
v_call: TRBV5-4
d_call: TRBD1
cdr3_nt: TGTGCCAGCAGCTTGGCGGCCAGGGGGTTAGGCAATGAGCAGTTCTTC
cdr3_aa: CASSLAARGLGNEQFF

clone_size: -
j_call: TRBJ2-2
v_call: TRBV27
d_call: TRBD2
cdr3_nt: TGTGCCAGCAATAAATTAGCGGGAGACGCCGGGGAGCTGTTTTTT
cdr3_aa: CASNKLAGDAGELFF

clone_size: few
j_call: TRBJ2-3
v_call: TRBV6-1
d_call: -
cdr3_nt: TGTGCCAGCAGGGCACAGCGCAGGTTTGCAGATACGCAGTATTTT
cdr3_aa: CASRAQRRFADTQYF

clone_size: few
j_call: TRBJ2-3
v_call: TRBV12-5
d_call: -
cdr3_nt: TGTGCTAGTGCCGGGCTTGGAGATACGCAGTATTTT
cdr3_aa: CASAGLGDTQYF

clone_size: -
j_call: TRBJ2-4
v_call: TRBV11-2
d_call: -
cdr3_nt: TGTGCCAGCAGCTTTGGAAACATTCAGTACTTC
cdr3_aa: CASSFGNIQYF

clone_size: -
j_call: TRBJ2-7
v_call: TRBV10-3
d_call: TRBD1
cdr3_nt: TGTGCGACCTCAGACGGGACAGTAAACGAGCAGTACTTC
cdr3_aa: CATSDGTVNEQYF

clone_size: once
j_call: TRBJ1-5
v_call: TRBV19
d_call: TRBD1
cdr3_nt: TGTGCCAGTATTCACCGACAGGGGACTCAGCCCCAGCATTTT
cdr3_aa: CASIHRQGTQPQHF

clone_size: -
j_call: TRBJ2-1
v_call: TRBV5-4
d_call: -
cdr3_nt: TGTGCCAGCAGCTTGTTGGGGTATGAGCAGTTCTTC
cdr3_aa: CASSLLGYEQFF

clone_size: -
j_call: TRBJ2-2
v_call: TRBV7-2
d_call: -
cdr3_nt: TGTGCCAGCAGTCCGGGGACGTTGGGTACCGGGGAGCTGTTTTTT
cdr3_aa: CASSPGTLGTGELFF

clone_size: -
j_call: TRBJ2-1
v_call: TRBV18
d_call: -
cdr3_nt: TGTGCCAGCTCACCAGTCTCCCAGGGCGGTGAGCAGTTCTTC
cdr3_aa: CASSPVSQGGEQFF